Reported below is one T cell receptor beta chain. This clonotype was seen at least ten times. No antigen is known for it. Per-nucleotide qualities are absent, and no much larger clonotype sits a single base away. Taken from cysteine to phenylalanine, the CDR3 has 14 residues. Only CDR3 DNA remains: 42 bases, in frame from the first base. The germline V gene specifies SGHAT as CDR1 and FQNNGV as CDR2. Trimming removed 0 bases from V and 7 bases from J, leaving 12 bases between the germline ends. Only healthy Caucasian donors were included. Three unrelated non-twin adults were additionally sequenced: a male aged 18 to 29, a male aged 50 to 59 and a female aged 50 to 59. Miltenyi CD45RO+ enrichment and human naive T-cell isolation kits were used to isolate memory (CD45RO+) and naive T cells from PBMC. The method behind the library was 5' RACE. Instrument on record: Illumina HiSeq 2000. A universal primer binding site was introduced by template switching, and a unique molecular identifier was present in the final cDNA, enabling accurate counting of TCR cDNA molecules. First-strand cDNA for TCR alpha and beta chains was synthesized from specific primers in the conserved constant-segment region. To control for contamination, every cDNA library was double barcoded, receiving both a SMART-Mk sample barcode and Illumina barcodes. Two successive PCR steps introduced TruSeq adapter sequences along with Illumina sample barcodes. The Illumina HiSeq platform was used with custom primers to sequence TCR alpha and beta cDNA libraries. From the authors' description of their analysis: Raw reads were processed with MiGEC to extract unique molecular identifiers, and MiXCR was used to determine CDR3 positions. For each individual, recombination models were inferred using an EM algorithm with the repgenHMM and IGoR tools. Shared clonotype analysis was performed with the tcR package in R, normalizing sharing by the product of cloneset sizes. To study raw recombination without the effects of thymic and clonal selection, out-of-frame nonproductive sequences were analyzed. TCRdb ran its own pipeline on the public reads, namely fastp trimming at Q25 and MiXCR clone calling, and kept in-frame beta chains. A single entry per CDR3 protein holds the most common genes and DNA from its merged rows. TCRdb, not the original authors, processed these V and J calls. Counted in this sample were around 670,000 distinct CDR3 sequences; 6.1% of them appeared once. The top ten constitute 1.5% to 2% of the sample.

This specimen belongs to a study of identical twins (dated by TCRdb to the mid-2010s). Background on the whole study: To test whether fetal clonotypes persist, the study used deep sequencing on TCR alpha and beta repertoires from monozygotic twins, unrelated adults of various ages, and cord blood. To rule out contamination, replicate twin experiments were performed at different times with different library preparation protocols. What the work shows at the level of the full study, not this receptor alone: Recombination models systematically underestimated out-of-frame TCR alpha sharing in monozygotic twins but agreed with sharing between unrelated individuals. Conclusions relied on cross-sectional statistical analysis, since the same donors could not be followed over many years. In beta out-of-frame sequences, excess twin sharing was weaker, because having fewer shared sequences lowered the signal-to-noise ratio. Invariant T cells such as MAIT and iNKT could partly confound zero-insertion analyses, though diverse VJ usage argued against this for most clonotypes. Fewer insertions were carried by abundant cord blood beta clonotypes, a similar but weaker trend appeared in young adult naive repertoires, and no such trend appeared in memory repertoires. Out-of-frame TCR alpha sequences shared between twins showed an excess of low generation-probability sequences compared with coincidental sharing between unrelated individuals.

Sequencing was performed on naive T cells sorted from blood. Explained via the paper, the cell subset or site label denotes: cells isolated with a human naive T-cell isolation kit. The chain is encoded by TRBV11-2 joined to TRBJ1-1; the D gene assignment is ambiguous. The TCR sequence derives from a man younger than 35 in good health. The base sequence is TGTGCCAGCAGCTTAGATGGTCAGCCAGGTGAAGCTTTCTTT. The translation is CASSLDGQPGEAFF.